This T cell receptor (beta chain) was documented in a study of T cells of healthy individuals. This clonotype was observed many times. TCRdb reprocessed the 5' RACE reads via MiXCR and lists one record per CDR3 protein. Counted here are tens of thousands of distinct CDR3 sequences, about 4.2% occurring once; the ten biggest clones make up 9% to 10%. V was pared by 6 bases and J by 5 bases, with 11 bases of the junction left unmatched. This CDR3 comprises 16 residues. Looked up from germline, CDR1 is SGHVS and CDR2 is FQNEAQ. The J gene is TRBJ2-5, the V gene TRBV7-8; TRBD2 matches 11 bases. This receptor was identified in a human donor in good health. CDR3 bases: TGTGCCAGCAGACGTACTAGCGGGGGAAGCTGGGAGACCCAGTACTTC. Translation: CASRRTSGGSWETQYF.